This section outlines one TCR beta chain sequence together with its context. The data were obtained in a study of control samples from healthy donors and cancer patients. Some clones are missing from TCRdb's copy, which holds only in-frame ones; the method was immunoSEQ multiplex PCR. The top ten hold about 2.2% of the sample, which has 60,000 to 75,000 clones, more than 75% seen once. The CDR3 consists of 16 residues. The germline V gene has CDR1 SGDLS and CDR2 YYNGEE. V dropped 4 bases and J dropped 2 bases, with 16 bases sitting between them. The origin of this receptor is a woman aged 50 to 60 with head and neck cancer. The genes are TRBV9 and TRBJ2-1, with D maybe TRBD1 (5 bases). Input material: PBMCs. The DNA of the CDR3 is TGTGCCAGCAGCCGCCAGGGCGCCATGGCCTACAATGAGCAGTTCTTC. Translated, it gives CASSRQGAMAYNEQFF.